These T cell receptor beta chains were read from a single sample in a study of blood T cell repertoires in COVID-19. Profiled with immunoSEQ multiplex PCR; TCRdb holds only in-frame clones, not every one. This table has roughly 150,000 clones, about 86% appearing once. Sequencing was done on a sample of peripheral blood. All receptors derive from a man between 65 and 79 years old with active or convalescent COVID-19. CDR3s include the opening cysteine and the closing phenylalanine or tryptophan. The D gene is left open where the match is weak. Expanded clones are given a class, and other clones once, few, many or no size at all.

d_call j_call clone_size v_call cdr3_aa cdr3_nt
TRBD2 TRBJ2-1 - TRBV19 CASSIQAGVAYNEQFF TGTGCCAGTAGTATCCAAGCGGGAGTAGCATACAATGAGCAGTTCTTC
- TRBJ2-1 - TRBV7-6 CASSQDRPLYYNEQFF TGTGCCAGCAGCCAAGACAGACCGCTTTATTACAATGAGCAGTTCTTC
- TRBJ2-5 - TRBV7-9 CASSWDFQETQYF TGTGCCAGCAGCTGGGACTTTCAAGAGACCCAGTACTTC
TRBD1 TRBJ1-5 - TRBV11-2 CASSPGGSVNQPQHF TGTGCCAGCAGCCCAGGGGGGTCCGTAAATCAGCCCCAGCATTTT
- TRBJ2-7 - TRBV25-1 CASSLAGVYEQYF TGTGCCAGCAGTTTGGCGGGCGTCTACGAGCAGTACTTC
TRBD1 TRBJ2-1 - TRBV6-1 CASSEAGTGYVRNEQFF TGTGCCAGCAGTGAAGCCGGGACAGGGTATGTTCGCAATGAGCAGTTCTTC
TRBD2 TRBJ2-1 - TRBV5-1 CASSRAGPSYNEQFF TGCGCCAGCAGCCGAGCGGGACCCTCCTACAATGAGCAGTTCTTC
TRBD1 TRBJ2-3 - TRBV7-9 CASSPGDSFTDTQYF TGTGCCAGCAGCCCCGGGGACAGCTTCACAGATACGCAGTATTTT
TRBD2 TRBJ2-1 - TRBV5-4 CASSFSGSWNEQFF TGTGCCAGCAGCTTTAGCGGGAGCTGGAATGAGCAGTTCTTC
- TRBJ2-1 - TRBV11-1 CASSSRGFSNEQFF TGTGCCAGCAGCTCCCGGGGATTCAGCAATGAGCAGTTCTTC
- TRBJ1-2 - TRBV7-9 CASSLQLTNYGYTF TGTGCCAGCAGCCTACAGTTAACTAACTATGGCTACACCTTC
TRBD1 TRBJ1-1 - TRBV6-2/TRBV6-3 CASSPWTGPTMNTEAFF TGTGCCAGCAGCCCCTGGACAGGTCCTACTATGAACACTGAAGCTTTCTTT
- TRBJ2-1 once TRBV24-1 CATSDGLANEQFF TGTGCCACCAGTGATGGACTCGCCAATGAGCAGTTCTTC
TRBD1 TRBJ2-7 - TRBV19 CASSMRQGFYEQYF TGTGCCAGTAGTATGCGACAGGGGTTCTACGAGCAGTACTTC
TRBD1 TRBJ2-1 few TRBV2 CASSEGTGDNEQFF TGTGCCAGCAGCGAAGGTACAGGGGACAATGAGCAGTTCTTC
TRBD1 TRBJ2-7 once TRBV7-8 CASSASRDSHEQYF TGTGCCAGCAGCGCCAGCCGGGACAGCCACGAGCAGTACTTC
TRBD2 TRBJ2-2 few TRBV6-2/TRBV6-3 CASSLAGLASGELFF TGTGCCAGCAGTCTCGCGGGACTAGCTTCCGGGGAGCTGTTTTTT
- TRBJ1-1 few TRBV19 CASSTPGSANTEAFF TGTGCCAGTAGTACCCCCGGAAGCGCTAACACTGAAGCTTTCTTT
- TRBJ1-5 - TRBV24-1 CATSDQTRLGPQHF TGTGCCACCAGTGACCAAACCAGGCTTGGGCCCCAGCATTTT
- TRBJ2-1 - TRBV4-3 CASSQDRGDEQFF TGCGCCAGCAGCCAAGATCGCGGGGATGAGCAGTTCTTC
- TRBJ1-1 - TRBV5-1 CASSPGWEGGEAFF TGCGCCAGCAGCCCCGGATGGGAGGGAGGAGAAGCTTTCTTT
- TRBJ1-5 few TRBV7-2 CASSSLAFNQPQHF TGTGCCAGCAGTTCGTTGGCCTTCAATCAGCCCCAGCATTTT
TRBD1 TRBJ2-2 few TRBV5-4 CASSPEGQGTTGELFF TGTGCCAGCAGCCCGGAGGGACAGGGCACCACCGGGGAGCTGTTTTTT
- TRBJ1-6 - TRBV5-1 CASSLDTGSGALHF TGCGCCAGCAGCTTGGATACGGGGAGTGGGGCCCTCCACTTT
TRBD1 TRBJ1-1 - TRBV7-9 CASSWGTGGRTAFF TGTGCCAGCAGCTGGGGGACAGGGGGCCGCACGGCTTTCTTT
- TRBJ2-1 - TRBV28 CASSTPPTYNEQFF TGTGCCAGCAGTACCCCCCCTACCTACAATGAGCAGTTCTTC
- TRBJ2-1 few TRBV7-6 CASSLTVSSYNEQFF TGTGCCAGCAGCTTAACGGTGAGCTCCTACAATGAGCAGTTCTTC
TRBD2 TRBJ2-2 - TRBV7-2 CASSVQGLAAGGVIGELFF TGTGCCAGCAGCGTCCAGGGACTAGCGGCTGGGGGAGTTATCGGGGAGCTGTTTTTT
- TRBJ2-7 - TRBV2 CASSVAGSYEQYF TGTGCCAGCAGTGTGGCAGGTAGCTACGAGCAGTACTTC
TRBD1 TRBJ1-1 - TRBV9 CASRQGDTEAFF TGTGCCAGCAGGCAGGGGGACACTGAAGCTTTCTTT
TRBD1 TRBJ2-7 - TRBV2 CASSRQGGYEQYF TGTGCCAGCAGCAGACAGGGGGGTTACGAGCAGTACTTC